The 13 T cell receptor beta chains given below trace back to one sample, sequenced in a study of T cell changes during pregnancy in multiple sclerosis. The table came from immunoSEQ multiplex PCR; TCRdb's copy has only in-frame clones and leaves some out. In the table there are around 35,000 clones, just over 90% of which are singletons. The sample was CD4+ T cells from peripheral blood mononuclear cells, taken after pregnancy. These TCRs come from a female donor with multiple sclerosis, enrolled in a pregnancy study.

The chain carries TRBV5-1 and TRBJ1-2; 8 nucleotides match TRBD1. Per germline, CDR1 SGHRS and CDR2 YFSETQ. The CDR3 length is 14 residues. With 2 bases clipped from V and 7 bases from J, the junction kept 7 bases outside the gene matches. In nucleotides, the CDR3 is TGCGCCAGCAGCTTACTCGGACAGGGAAGTGGCTACACCTTC. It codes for CASSLLGQGSGYTF.

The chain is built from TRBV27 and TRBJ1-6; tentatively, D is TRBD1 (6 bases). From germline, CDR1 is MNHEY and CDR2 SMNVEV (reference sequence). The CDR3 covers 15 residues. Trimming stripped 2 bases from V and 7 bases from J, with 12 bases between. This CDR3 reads CASSLRGMANSPLHF. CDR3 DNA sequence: TGTGCCAGCAGTTTAAGGGGGATGGCGAATTCACCCCTCCACTTT.

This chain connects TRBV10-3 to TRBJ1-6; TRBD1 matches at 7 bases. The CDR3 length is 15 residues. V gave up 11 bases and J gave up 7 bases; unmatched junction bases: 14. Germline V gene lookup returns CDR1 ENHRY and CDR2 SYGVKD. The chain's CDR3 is CASRRGSGGNSPLHF. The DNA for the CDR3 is TGTGCCTCCCGCAGAGGATCAGGGGGGAATTCACCCCTCCACTTT.

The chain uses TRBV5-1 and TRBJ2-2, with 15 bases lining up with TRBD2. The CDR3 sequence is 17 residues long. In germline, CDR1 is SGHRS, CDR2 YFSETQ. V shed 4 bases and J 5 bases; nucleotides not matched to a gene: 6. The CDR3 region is CASSEFGLAGGTGELFF. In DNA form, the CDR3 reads TGCGCCAGCAGCGAGTTCGGACTAGCGGGAGGGACCGGGGAGCTGTTTTTT.

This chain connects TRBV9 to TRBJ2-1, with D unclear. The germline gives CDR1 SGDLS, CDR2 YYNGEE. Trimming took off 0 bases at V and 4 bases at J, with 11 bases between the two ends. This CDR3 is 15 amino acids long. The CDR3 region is CASSVDMASYNEQFF. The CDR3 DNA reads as TGTGCCAGCAGCGTAGATATGGCTAGTTACAATGAGCAGTTCTTC.

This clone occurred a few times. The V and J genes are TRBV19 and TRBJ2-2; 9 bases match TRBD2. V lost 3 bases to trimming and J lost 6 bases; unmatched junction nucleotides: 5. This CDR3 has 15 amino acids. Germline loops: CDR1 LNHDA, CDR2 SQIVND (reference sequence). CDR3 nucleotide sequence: TGTGCCAGTAGTATTCGCGCGGGAGGGCCCGGGGAGCTGTTTTTT. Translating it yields CASSIRAGGPGELFF.

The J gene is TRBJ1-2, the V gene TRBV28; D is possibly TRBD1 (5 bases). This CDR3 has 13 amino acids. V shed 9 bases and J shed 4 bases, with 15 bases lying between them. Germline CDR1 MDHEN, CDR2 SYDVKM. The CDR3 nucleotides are TGTGCCAGTATCACAGGAGGGGCCTATGGCTACACCTTC. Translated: CASITGGAYGYTF.

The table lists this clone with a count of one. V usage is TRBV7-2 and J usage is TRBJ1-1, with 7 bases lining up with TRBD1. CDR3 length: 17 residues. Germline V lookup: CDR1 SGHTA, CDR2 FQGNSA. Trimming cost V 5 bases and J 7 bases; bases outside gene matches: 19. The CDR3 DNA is TGTGCCAGCAGCCAAGGCGGATACAGGGGAACAGCCCTTGAAGCTTTCTTT. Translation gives CASSQGGYRGTALEAFF.

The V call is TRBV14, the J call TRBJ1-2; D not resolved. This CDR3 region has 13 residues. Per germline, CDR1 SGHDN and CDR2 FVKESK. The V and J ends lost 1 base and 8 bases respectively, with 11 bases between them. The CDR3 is CASSQAFLGGYTF. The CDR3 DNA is TGTGCCAGCAGCCAAGCCTTTCTAGGAGGCTACACCTTC. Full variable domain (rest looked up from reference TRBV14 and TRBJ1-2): EAGVTQFPSHSVIEKGQTVTLRCDPISGHDNLYWYRRVMGKEIKFLLHFVKESKQDESGMPNNRFLAERTGGTYSTLKVQPAELEDSGVYFCASSQAFLGGYTFGSGTRLTVV.

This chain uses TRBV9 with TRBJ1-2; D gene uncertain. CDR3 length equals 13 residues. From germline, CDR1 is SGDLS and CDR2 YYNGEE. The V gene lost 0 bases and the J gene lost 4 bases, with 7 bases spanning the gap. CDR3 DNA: TGTGCCAGCAGCGTAGGTTTCGGCTATGGCTACACCTTC. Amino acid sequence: CASSVGFGYGYTF.

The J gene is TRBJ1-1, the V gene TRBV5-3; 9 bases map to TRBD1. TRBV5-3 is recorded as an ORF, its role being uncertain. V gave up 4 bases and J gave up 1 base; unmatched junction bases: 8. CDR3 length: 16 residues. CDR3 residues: CARSQTGGEGNTEAFF. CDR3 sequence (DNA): TGTGCCAGAAGCCAAACAGGGGGCGAGGGGAACACTGAAGCTTTCTTT.

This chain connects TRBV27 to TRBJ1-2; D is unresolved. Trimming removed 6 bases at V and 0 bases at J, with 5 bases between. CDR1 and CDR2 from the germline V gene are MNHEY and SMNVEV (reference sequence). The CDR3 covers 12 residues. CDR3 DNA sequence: TGTGCCAGCAGAGCGCCTAACTATGGCTACACCTTC. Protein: CASRAPNYGYTF.

The CDR3 DNA follows: TGCAGCGGAGACAGGGCGGGGACTGAAGCTTTCTTT. Protein product: CSGDRAGTEAFF. V usage is TRBV29-1 and J usage is TRBJ1-1; 7 bases agree with TRBD1. The CDR3 is 12 residues long. Trimming removed 7 bases from V and 5 bases from J; junction bases left unmatched: 7. Germline values: CDR1 SQVTM, CDR2 ANQGSEA.